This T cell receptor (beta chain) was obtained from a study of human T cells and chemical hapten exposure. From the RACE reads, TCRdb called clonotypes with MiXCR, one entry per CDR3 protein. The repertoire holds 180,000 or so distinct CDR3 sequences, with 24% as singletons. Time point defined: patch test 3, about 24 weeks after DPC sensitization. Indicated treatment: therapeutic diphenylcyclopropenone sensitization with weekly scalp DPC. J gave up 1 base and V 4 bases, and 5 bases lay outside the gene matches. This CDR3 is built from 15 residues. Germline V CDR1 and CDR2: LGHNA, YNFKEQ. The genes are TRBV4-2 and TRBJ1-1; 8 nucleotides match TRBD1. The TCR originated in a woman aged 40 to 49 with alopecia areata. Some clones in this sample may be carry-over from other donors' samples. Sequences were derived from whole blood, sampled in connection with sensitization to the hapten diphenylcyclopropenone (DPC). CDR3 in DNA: TGTGCCAGCAGCCGAACCGGGACAGGGAACACTGAAGCTTTCTTT. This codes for CASSRTGTGNTEAFF.